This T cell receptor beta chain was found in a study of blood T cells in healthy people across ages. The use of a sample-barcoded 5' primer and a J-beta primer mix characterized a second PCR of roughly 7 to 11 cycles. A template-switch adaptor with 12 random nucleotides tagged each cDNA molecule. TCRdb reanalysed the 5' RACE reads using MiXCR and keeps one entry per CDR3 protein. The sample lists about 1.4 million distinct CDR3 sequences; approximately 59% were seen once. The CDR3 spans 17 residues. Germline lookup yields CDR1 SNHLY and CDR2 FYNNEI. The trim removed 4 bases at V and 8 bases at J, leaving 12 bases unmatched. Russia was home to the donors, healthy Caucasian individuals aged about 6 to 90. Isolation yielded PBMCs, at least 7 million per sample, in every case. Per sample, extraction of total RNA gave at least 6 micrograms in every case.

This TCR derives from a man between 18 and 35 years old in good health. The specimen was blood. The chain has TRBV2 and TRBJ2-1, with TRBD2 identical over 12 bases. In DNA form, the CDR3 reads TGTGCCAGCAGTGGAGGAGGGTGGACTAGCGGGATATATGAGCAGTTCTTC. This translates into CASSGGGWTSGIYEQFF.